One and the same sample provided the 2 T cell receptor beta chains below, sequenced in a study of T cell changes during pregnancy in multiple sclerosis. Assay: immunoSEQ multiplex PCR; the TCRdb copy retains only in-frame clones and omits some. Among about 49,000 clones listed, around 91% were seen once. The specimen comprised peripheral blood, sampled after pregnancy. The receptors were sampled from a female donor in good health, enrolled as a control in a pregnancy study.

The V and J genes are TRBV7-3 and TRBJ2-7, with D possibly TRBD1 on 5 matching bases. Per germline, CDR1 SGHTA and CDR2 FQGTGA. V lost 8 bases and J lost 2, with 28 bases in between. The CDR3 has 18 residues. The CDR3 sequence: CASGYSDTPSWATYEQYF. The CDR3 DNA reads as TGTGCCAGCGGCTACTCGGACACTCCCTCGTGGGCAACCTACGAGCAGTACTTC.

V is TRBV19 and J is TRBJ1-6, with TRBD1 matching over 10 bases. Germline loops: CDR1 LNHDA, CDR2 SQIVND (reference sequence). Trimming removed 7 bases from V and 12 bases from J; junction bases left unmatched: 6. The CDR3 is 13 residues long. CDR3 bases: TGTGCCAGTAAACCGGGACAGGGGTTACCCCTCCACTTT. It is translated as CASKPGQGLPLHF.